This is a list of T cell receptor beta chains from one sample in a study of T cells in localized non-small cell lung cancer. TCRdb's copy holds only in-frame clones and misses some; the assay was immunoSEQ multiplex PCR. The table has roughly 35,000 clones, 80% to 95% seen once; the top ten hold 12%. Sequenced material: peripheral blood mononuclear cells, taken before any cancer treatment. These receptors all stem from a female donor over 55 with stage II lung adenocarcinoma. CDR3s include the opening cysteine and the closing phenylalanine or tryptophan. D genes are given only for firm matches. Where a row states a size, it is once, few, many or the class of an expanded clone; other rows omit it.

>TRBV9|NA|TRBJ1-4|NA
CASSVGGGSRLFF
TGTGCCAGCAGCGTAGGCGGGGGTAGTCGACTGTTTTTT
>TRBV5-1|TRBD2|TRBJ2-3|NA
CASSLGLAGVRNTQYF
TGCGCCAGCAGCCTCGGACTAGCGGGAGTCCGGAATACGCAGTATTTT
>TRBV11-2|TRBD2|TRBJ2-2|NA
CASSLSASGDLGELFF
TGTGCCAGCAGCTTATCGGCTAGCGGGGATTTAGGGGAGCTGTTTTTT
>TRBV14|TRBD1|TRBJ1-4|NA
CASSRGQRATNEKLFF
TGTGCCAGCAGCCGGGGACAGCGAGCAACTAATGAAAAACTGTTTTTT
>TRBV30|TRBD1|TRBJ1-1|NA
CAWRPRQGTHTEAFF
TGTGCCTGGAGACCCCGACAGGGTACCCACACTGAAGCTTTCTTT
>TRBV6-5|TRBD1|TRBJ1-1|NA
CASSYSTGGEGAFF
TGTGCCAGCAGTTACTCGACAGGGGGCGAGGGAGCTTTCTTT
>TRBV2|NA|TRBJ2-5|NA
CASKVEETQYF
TGTGCCAGCAAGGTGGAAGAGACCCAGTACTTC
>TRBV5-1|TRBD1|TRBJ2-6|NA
CASSPGQVTANVLTF
TGCGCCAGCAGCCCGGGACAGGTTACGGCCAACGTCCTGACTTTC
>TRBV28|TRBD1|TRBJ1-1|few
CASSLSGQDGTEAFF
TGTGCCAGCAGTTTATCCGGACAGGATGGGACTGAAGCTTTCTTT
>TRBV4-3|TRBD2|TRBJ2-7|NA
CTSSQDPSSGRYEQYF
TGCACCAGCAGCCAAGACCCCTCAAGCGGGAGATACGAGCAGTACTTC
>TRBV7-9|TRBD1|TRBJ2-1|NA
CASSQGQHNEQFF
TGTGCCAGCAGCCAGGGACAGCACAATGAGCAGTTCTTC
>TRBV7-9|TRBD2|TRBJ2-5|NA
CASSLGGQGTGETQYF
TGTGCCAGCAGCTTGGGAGGGCAGGGTACCGGAGAGACCCAGTACTTC
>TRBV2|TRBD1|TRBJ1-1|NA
CASSGTGGYEAFF
TGTGCCAGCAGTGGGACAGGGGGCTATGAAGCTTTCTTT
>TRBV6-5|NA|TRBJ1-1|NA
CASRIDRLNTEAFF
TGTGCCAGCAGAATAGACAGGCTGAACACTGAAGCTTTCTTT
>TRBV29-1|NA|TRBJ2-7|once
CSGGDRNYEQYF
TGCAGCGGGGGGGATAGGAACTACGAGCAGTACTTC
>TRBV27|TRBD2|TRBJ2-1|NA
CASSPLASSSYNEQFF
TGTGCCAGCAGCCCACTAGCGTCGAGCTCCTACAATGAGCAGTTCTTC
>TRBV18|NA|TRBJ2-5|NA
CASSGQGDLGETQYF
TGTGCCAGCTCAGGCCAAGGGGACCTCGGGGAGACCCAGTACTTC